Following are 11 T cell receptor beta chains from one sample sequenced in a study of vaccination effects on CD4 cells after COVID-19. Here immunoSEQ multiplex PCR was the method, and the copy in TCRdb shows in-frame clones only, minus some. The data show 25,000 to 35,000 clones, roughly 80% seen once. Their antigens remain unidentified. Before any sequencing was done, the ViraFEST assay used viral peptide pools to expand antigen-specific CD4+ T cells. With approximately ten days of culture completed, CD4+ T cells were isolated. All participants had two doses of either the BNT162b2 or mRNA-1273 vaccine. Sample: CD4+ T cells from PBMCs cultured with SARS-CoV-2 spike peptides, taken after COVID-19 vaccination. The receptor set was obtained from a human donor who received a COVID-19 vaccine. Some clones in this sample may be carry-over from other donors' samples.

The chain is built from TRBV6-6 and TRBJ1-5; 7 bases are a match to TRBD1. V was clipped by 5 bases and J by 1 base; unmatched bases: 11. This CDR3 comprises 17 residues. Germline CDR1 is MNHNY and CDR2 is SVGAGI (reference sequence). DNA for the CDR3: TGTGCCAGCAGTCCCTTTACCGGACAGGCCAGCAATCAGCCCCAGCATTTT. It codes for CASSPFTGQASNQPQHF.

CDR3 in DNA: TGTGCCAGTAGTATGATGTCATGGTTGGGGAGCTCGAACGGGGAGCTGTTTTTT. It yields the protein CASSMMSWLGSSNGELFF. The chain uses TRBV19 and TRBJ2-2, with D maybe TRBD2 (5 bases). Between the trimmed V and J ends, which lost 3 bases and 7 bases, there was a span of 24 bases. The length of the CDR3 is 18 residues. CDR1 and CDR2 (germline): LNHDA, SQIVND (reference sequence).

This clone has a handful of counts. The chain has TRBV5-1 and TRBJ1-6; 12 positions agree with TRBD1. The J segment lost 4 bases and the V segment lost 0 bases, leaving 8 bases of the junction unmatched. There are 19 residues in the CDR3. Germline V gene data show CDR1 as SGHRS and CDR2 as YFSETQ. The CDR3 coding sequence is TGCGCCAGCAGCTTGGAAGGTAGGGACAGGGGGCGTTATAATTCACCCCTCCACTTT. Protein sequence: CASSLEGRDRGRYNSPLHF.

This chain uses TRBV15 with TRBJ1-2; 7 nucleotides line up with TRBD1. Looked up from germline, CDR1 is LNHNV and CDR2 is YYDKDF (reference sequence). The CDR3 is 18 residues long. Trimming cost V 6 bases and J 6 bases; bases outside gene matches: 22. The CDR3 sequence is CATSKNRPSPGQNHGYTF. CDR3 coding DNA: TGTGCCACCAGTAAGAATAGACCATCCCCGGGACAGAATCATGGCTACACCTTC.

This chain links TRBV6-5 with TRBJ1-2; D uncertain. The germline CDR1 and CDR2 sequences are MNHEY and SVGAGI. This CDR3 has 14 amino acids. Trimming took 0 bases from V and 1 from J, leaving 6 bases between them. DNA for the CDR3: TGTGCCAGCAGTTACTCTGGGGTTAACTATGGCTACACCTTC. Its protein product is CASSYSGVNYGYTF.

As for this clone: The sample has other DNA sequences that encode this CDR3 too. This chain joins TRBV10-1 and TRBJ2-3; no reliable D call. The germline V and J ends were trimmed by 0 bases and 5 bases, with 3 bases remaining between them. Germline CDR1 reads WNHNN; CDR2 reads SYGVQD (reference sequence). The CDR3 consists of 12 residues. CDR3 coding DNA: TGCGCCAGCAGTGAGTCTGGAGATACGCAGTATTTT. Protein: CASSESGDTQYF.

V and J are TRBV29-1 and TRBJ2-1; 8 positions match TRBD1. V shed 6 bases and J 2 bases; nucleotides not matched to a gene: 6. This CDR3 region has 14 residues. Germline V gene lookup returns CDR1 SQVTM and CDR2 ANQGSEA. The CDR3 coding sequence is TGCAGCGTAAAAGAGACAGGGGCCTACAATGAGCAGTTCTTC. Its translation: CSVKETGAYNEQFF.

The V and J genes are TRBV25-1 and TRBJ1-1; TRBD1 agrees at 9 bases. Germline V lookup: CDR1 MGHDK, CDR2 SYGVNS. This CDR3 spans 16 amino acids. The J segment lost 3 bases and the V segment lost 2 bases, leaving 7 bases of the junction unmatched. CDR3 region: CASSEHRGLGDTEAFF. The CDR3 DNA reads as TGTGCCAGCAGTGAACACAGGGGGCTAGGAGACACTGAAGCTTTCTTT.

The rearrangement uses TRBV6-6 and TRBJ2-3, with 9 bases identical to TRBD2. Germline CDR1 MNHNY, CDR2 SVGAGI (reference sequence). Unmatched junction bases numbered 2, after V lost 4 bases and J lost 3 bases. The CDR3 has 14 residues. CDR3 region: CASSFSGGTDTQYF. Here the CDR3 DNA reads TGTGCCAGCAGTTTTAGCGGGGGAACAGATACGCAGTATTTT.

The CDR3 loop reads CASSPGTGNTIYF. The CDR3 region has the DNA TGTGCCAGTAGTCCGGGGACTGGAAACACCATATATTTT. J is TRBJ1-3 and V is TRBV19; D gene unclear. Germline CDR1 reads LNHDA; CDR2 reads SQIVND (reference sequence). This CDR3 has 13 residues. V shed 5 bases and J shed 2 bases, with 7 bases lying between them. Variable domain in full (rest from reference TRBV19 and TRBJ1-3): DGGITQSPKYLFRKEGQNVTLSCEQNLNHDAMYWYRQDPGQGLRLIYYSQIVNDFQKGDIAEGYSVSREKKESFPLTVTSAQKNPTAFYLCASSPGTGNTIYFGEGSWLTVV.

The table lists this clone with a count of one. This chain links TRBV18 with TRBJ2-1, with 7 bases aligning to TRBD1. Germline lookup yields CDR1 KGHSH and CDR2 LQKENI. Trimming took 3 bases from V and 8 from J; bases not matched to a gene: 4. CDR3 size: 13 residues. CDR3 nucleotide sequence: TGTGCCAGCTCACCGAACAGGGGCTATGAGCAGTTCTTC. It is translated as CASSPNRGYEQFF. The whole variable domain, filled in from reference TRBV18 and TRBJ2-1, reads NAGVMQNPRHLVRRRGQEARLRCSPMKGHSHVYWYRQLPEEGLKFMVYLQKENIIDESGMPKERFSAEFPKEGPSILRIQQVVRGDSAAYFCASSPNRGYEQFFGPGTRLTVL.